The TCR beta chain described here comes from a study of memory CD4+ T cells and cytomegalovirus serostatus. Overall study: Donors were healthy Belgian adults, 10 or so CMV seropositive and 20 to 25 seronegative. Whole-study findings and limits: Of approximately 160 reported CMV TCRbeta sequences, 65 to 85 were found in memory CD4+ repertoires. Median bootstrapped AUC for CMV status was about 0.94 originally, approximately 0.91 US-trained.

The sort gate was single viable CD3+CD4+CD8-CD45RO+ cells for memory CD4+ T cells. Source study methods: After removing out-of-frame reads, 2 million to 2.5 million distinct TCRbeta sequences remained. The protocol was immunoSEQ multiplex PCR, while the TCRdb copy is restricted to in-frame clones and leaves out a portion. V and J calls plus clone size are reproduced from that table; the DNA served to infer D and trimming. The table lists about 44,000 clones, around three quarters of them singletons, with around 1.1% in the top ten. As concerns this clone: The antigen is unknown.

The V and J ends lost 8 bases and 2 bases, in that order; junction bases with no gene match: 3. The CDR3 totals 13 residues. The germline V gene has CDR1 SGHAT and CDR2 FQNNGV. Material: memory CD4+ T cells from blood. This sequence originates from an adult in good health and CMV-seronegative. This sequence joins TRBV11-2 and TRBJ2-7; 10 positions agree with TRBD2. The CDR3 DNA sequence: TGTGCCAGCGGGCTAGCGGGAGCCTACGAGCAGTACTTC. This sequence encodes CASGLAGAYEQYF.